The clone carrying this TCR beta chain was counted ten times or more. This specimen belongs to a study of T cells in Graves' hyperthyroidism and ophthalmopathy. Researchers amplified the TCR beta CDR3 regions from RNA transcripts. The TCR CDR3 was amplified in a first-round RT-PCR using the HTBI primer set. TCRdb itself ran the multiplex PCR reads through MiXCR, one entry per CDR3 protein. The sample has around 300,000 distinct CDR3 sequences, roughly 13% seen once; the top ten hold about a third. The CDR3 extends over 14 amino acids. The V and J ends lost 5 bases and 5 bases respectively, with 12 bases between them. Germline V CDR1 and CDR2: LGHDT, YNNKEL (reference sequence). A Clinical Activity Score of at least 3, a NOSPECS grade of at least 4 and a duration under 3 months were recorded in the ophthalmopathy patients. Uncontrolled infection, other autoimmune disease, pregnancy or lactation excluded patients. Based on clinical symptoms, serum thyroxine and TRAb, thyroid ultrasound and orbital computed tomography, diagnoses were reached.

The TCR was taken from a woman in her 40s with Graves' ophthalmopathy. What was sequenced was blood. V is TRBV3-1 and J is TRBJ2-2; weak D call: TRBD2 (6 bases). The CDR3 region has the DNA TGTGCCAGCAGCGGGACTCGACGGACCGGGGAGCTGTTTTTT. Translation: CASSGTRRTGELFF.